This T cell receptor (beta chain) was sequenced in a study of regulatory dendritic cells for organ transplantation. Points from the study as a whole: Naive CD4+ and CD8+ repertoires were highly diverse; memory CD8+ was most oligoclonal. Among resting subsets, memory CD8+ cells contained the most alloreactive clonotypes. Mature dendritic cells appeared to drive more memory CD8+ clonal expansion than regulatory ones.

Assay used: immunoSEQ multiplex PCR; TCRdb lists only in-frame clones, some missing. Of 25,000 to 30,000 clones in the sample, about four fifths were seen once. The CDR3 totals 16 residues. V dropped 6 bases and J dropped 4; count of bases not matched to a gene: 9. Germline V CDR1 and CDR2: SNHLY, FYNNEI. FACS sorted CD4+ or CD8+ T cells into CD45RA+ naive and CD45RO+ memory. Comments on this clone: Antigen: not known.

This TCR came from a human donor in good health. The chain carries TRBV2 and TRBJ2-1; TRBD2 matches at 10 bases. Input material: naive CD4+ T cells from blood. Indicated subset: CD45RA+ naive T cells. CDR3 loop: CASRDPSGGRYNEQFF. The CDR3 nucleotides read TGTGCCAGCAGGGATCCTAGCGGGGGCCGTTACAATGAGCAGTTCTTC.